The T cell receptor (beta chain) under discussion was sequenced for a study of shared clonotypes between healthy human individuals. The CDR3 has 14 residues. Germline V gives CDR1 SGDLS, CDR2 YYNGEE. Trimming took 0 bases from V and 5 from J, leaving 9 bases between them. Clones were read by immunoSEQ multiplex PCR, and TCRdb kept only the in-frame ones, dropping some. The sample lists roughly 550,000 clones, roughly 96% occurring once. Naive CD8 cells lacked CD45RO, underwent positive selection for CCR7 and left out terminally differentiated effector memory CD45RA+ cells. This chain uses TRBV9 with TRBJ2-1; D tentatively fits TRBD1 or TRBD2 (5 bases each). This TCR was sampled from a woman in her twenties or thirties in good health. The sequenced material came from naive CD8+ T cells sorted from blood. In DNA, the CDR3 is TGTGCCAGCAGCGTAGCTGGGACCAACAATGAGCAGTTCTTC. This translates into CASSVAGTNNEQFF.